The 31 T cell receptor beta chains below all came from one sample that was sequenced in a study of blood T cell repertoires in COVID-19 (dated by TCRdb to about 2020). The library was prepared using the immunoSEQ multiplex PCR assay. TCRdb obtained this table from immuneACCESS and retained in-frame rearrangements with V and J assigned. These tables miss some clones; where compared with another copy, unresolved V genes account for less than half of the shortfall, and the remainder is unexplained. The sample includes tens of thousands of clones, with 75% to 85% observed a single time. The top ten hold approximately 50% of the sample. The sample consisted of peripheral blood. The receptor set was obtained from a human donor in a cohort sampled during active COVID-19.

This chain uses TRBV9 with TRBJ2-3; no clear D gene. CDR3 size: 12 residues. Deletions cut 0 bases from V and 5 bases from J, with 4 bases between. Germline V lookup: CDR1 SGDLS, CDR2 YYNGEE. CDR3 in amino acids: CASSVAGDTQYF. CDR3 nucleotide sequence: TGTGCCAGCAGCGTAGCAGGAGATACGCAGTATTTT.

The chain uses TRBV28 and TRBJ1-1, with D unresolved. The CDR3 is 13 amino acids. Trimming shortened V by 9 bases and J by 4 bases, and 15 bases separated the two germline ends. The germline V gene has CDR1 MDHEN and CDR2 SYDVKM. The CDR3 DNA reads as TGTGCCAGTCTCGACACGGGGAGCACTGAAGCTTTCTTT. Translation gives CASLDTGSTEAFF.

The V and J genes are TRBV7-9 and TRBJ1-3; TRBD1 matches 7 bases. The CDR3 has 17 residues. Germline V gene sequence: CDR1 SEHNR, CDR2 FQNEAQ (reference sequence). The junction had 5 bases not matched to a gene; V was cut back by 0 bases and J by 0 bases. CDR3 bases: TGTGCCAGCAGCTTAGCGGGGACAGCGAGCTCTGGAAACACCATATATTTT. This translates into CASSLAGTASSGNTIYF. The complete variable domain, with remaining parts taken from reference TRBV7-9 and TRBJ1-3, reads DTGVSQNPRHKITKRGQNVTFRCDPISEHNRLYWYRQTLGQGPEFLTYFQNEAQLEKSRLLSDRFSAERPKGSFSTLEIQRTEQGDSAMYLCASSLAGTASSGNTIYFGEGSWLTVV.

This clone was detected once. The chain is built from TRBV5-6 and TRBJ1-6; D gene ambiguous. There are 13 residues in the CDR3. In germline, CDR1 is SGHDT, CDR2 YYEEEE. Trimming pared 3 bases from V and 7 bases from J, leaving 8 bases between. The CDR3 nucleotides read TGTGCCAGCAGCTCGGTCCGGAATTCACCCCTCCACTTT. Translated: CASSSVRNSPLHF.

The chain uses TRBV28 and TRBJ2-5; D is perhaps TRBD2 (7 bases). Trimming took 4 bases from V and 6 from J, leaving 12 bases between them. Germline CDR1 reads MDHEN; CDR2 reads SYDVKM. The length of the CDR3 is 13 residues. The CDR3 region is CASSSGGTKTQYF. CDR3 DNA: TGTGCCAGCAGTTCGGGGGGCACAAAGACCCAGTACTTC.

The rearrangement joins TRBV12-3 or TRBV12-4 to TRBJ2-5; TRBD2 might be the D (5 bases). V lost 5 bases, J lost 5 bases, and 9 bases lay in between. The CDR3 consists of 12 residues. The CDR3 here is CASSLSGETQYF. The CDR3 nucleotides read TGTGCCAGCAGTCTATCGGGGGAGACCCAGTACTTC.

This clone showed up many times. The CDR3 DNA reads TGTGCCACCAAAGCTTGGCGGGGGGGTTACCAAGAGACCCAGTACTTC. The encoded protein is CATKAWRGGYQETQYF. J is TRBJ2-5 and V is TRBV28, with 9 bases fitting TRBD2. The CDR3 loop spans 16 amino acids. The J segment lost 0 bases and the V segment lost 10 bases, leaving 12 bases of the junction unmatched. Per the germline V gene, CDR1 is MDHEN and CDR2 is SYDVKM. The whole variable domain, remainder taken from reference TRBV28 and TRBJ2-5, is DVKVTQSSRYLVKRTGEKVFLECVQDMDHENMFWYRQDPGLGLRLIYFSYDVKMKEKGDIPEGYSVSREKKERFSLILESASTNQTSMYLCATKAWRGGYQETQYFGPGTRLLVL.

The CDR3 coding sequence is TGTGCCAGCAGCTTGCGGGACAGGGGAGACGGGACCCAGTACTTC. Translated: CASSLRDRGDGTQYF. This chain connects TRBV5-4 to TRBJ2-5; 10 nucleotides line up with TRBD1. Germline trimming cut 1 base from V and 7 bases from J; bases unmatched to any gene: 7. Germline V gives CDR1 SGHNT, CDR2 YYREEE (reference sequence). This CDR3 is 15 amino acids long.

The rearrangement joins TRBV6-2 or TRBV6-3 to TRBJ2-7; the match to TRBD1 covers 8 bases. Per germline, CDR1 MNHEY and CDR2 SVGEGT. The CDR3 spans 14 residues. The V segment lost 6 bases and the J segment 6 bases; nucleotides outside the gene matches: 10. The CDR3, as DNA: TGTGCCAGCAGCCAGAGTCAGGGGGCGGGCGAGCAGTACTTC. The encoded protein is CASSQSQGAGEQYF.

The gene calls are TRBV28 and TRBJ2-4; 9 nucleotides agree with TRBD1. The trim removed 2 bases at V and 9 bases at J, leaving 8 bases unmatched. Germline lookup yields CDR1 MDHEN and CDR2 SYDVKM. The CDR3 has 15 amino acids. The CDR3 is CASSLPGQGDGIQYF. The CDR3 nucleotides read TGTGCCAGCAGTTTACCGGGACAGGGAGACGGCATTCAGTACTTC.

This clone was counted between two and nine times. V gene TRBV7-9 combines with J gene TRBJ2-7; TRBD2 aligns across 8 bases. This CDR3 is 14 amino acids long. Germline V lookup: CDR1 SEHNR, CDR2 FQNEAQ (reference sequence). The trim removed 5 bases at V and 1 base at J, leaving 4 bases unmatched. In DNA, the CDR3 is TGTGCCAGCAGCCCCTCGGGGGGGTCCTACGAGCAGTACTTC. It yields the protein CASSPSGGSYEQYF.

This clone was picked up one time. The CDR3 is CASSLEGQLSYNEQFF. DNA for the CDR3: TGTGCCAGCAGTCTAGAGGGACAGCTCTCCTACAATGAGCAGTTCTTC. The rearrangement uses TRBV27 and TRBJ2-1; TRBD1 aligns across 7 bases. The germline gives CDR1 MNHEY, CDR2 SMNVEV (reference sequence). The CDR3 has 16 amino acids. J gave up 0 bases and V 5 bases, and 7 bases lay outside the gene matches.

Only one count was recorded for this clone. The chain employs TRBV30 and TRBJ1-4; D call uncertain. Per germline, CDR1 GTSNPN and CDR2 SVGIG (reference sequence). Trimming cost V 3 bases and J 0 bases, with 11 bases left between them. The length of the CDR3 is 15 residues. This CDR3 is CAWRYRLATNEKLFF. In DNA form, the CDR3 reads TGTGCCTGGAGATACAGACTAGCAACTAATGAAAAACTGTTTTTT.

Only a few counts were recorded for this clone. The chain employs TRBV18 and TRBJ1-1, with D possibly being TRBD1 (6 bases). The length of the CDR3 is 13 residues. V lost 6 bases to trimming and J lost 11 bases, with 19 bases between them. Germline CDR1 KGHSH, CDR2 LQKENI. CDR3 in amino acids: CASSLGVQGSAFF. CDR3 nucleotide sequence: TGTGCCAGCTCCCTGGGGGTACAGGGTAGCGCTTTCTTT. Complete variable domain (other parts from reference TRBV18 and TRBJ1-1): NAGVMQNPRHLVRRRGQEARLRCSPMKGHSHVYWYRQLPEEGLKFMVYLQKENIIDESGMPKERFSAEFPKEGPSILRIQQVVRGDSAAYFCASSLGVQGSAFFGQGTRLTVV.

The genes are TRBV5-1 and TRBJ1-1; D gene ambiguous. V shed 3 bases and J shed 5 bases, with 14 bases lying between them. This CDR3 has 14 residues. Per germline, CDR1 SGHRS and CDR2 YFSETQ. CDR3 residues: CASSSPERRTEAFF. In DNA, the CDR3 is TGCGCCAGCAGCTCCCCAGAGAGGAGGACTGAAGCTTTCTTT.

CDR3 in amino acids: CASSRSLAGNHEQYF. The CDR3 DNA follows: TGTGCCAGCAGCCGCTCACTAGCGGGTAACCACGAGCAGTACTTC. This rearrangement joins TRBV14 to TRBJ2-7, with 9 bases lining up with TRBD2. This CDR3 region has 15 residues. V shed 4 bases, J shed 5 bases, and the junction held 9 bases outside the gene matches. CDR1 and CDR2 from the germline V gene are SGHDN and FVKESK.

This chain uses TRBV7-9 with TRBJ2-5, with 9 bases matching TRBD1. The germline CDR1 and CDR2 sequences are SEHNR and FQNEAQ (reference sequence). The CDR3 consists of 15 residues. Trimming cost V 2 bases and J 3 bases; bases outside gene matches: 4. The DNA of the CDR3 is TGTGCCAGCAGCTTAATTTGGGACAGGGAAGAGACCCAGTACTTC. As protein: CASSLIWDREETQYF.

The chain recombines TRBV5-1 with TRBJ2-7; D perhaps matches TRBD1 (5 bases). This CDR3 contains 16 residues. Trimming took off 4 bases at V and 1 base at J, with 18 bases between the two ends. The germline V gene encodes CDR1 SGHRS and CDR2 YFSETQ. CDR3: CASSPQVGLGSYEQYF. CDR3 DNA sequence: TGCGCCAGCAGCCCCCAGGTGGGGCTAGGTTCCTACGAGCAGTACTTC.

The CDR3 DNA reads TGTGCCTGGAGTGTACAGGGACAGGGATCGATGCGCAATCAGCCCCAGCATTTT. Residues: CAWSVQGQGSMRNQPQHF. This sequence joins TRBV30 and TRBJ1-5, with 9 positions matching TRBD1. CDR1 is GTSNPN, CDR2 SVGIG, per germline (reference sequence). The CDR3 contains 18 residues. The V segment lost 0 bases and the J segment 2 bases; nucleotides outside the gene matches: 11. The full variable domain, in which reference TRBV30 and TRBJ1-5 provide the parts outside the CDR3, is SQTIHQWPATLVQPVGSPLSLECTVEGTSNPNLYWYRQAAGRGLQLLFYSVGIGQISSEVPQNLSASRPQDRQFILSSKKLLLSDSGFYLCAWSVQGQGSMRNQPQHFGDGTRLSIL.

The sample holds one count of this clone. DNA for the CDR3: TGTGCCAGCAGTTCCATCGGTGGTCCAGGTACCTACGAGCAGTACTTC. Its translation: CASSSIGGPGTYEQYF. This chain uses TRBV27 with TRBJ2-7; D remains ambiguous. Trimming took 4 bases from V and 2 from J, leaving 18 bases between them. Per the germline V gene, CDR1 is MNHEY and CDR2 is SMNVEV (reference sequence). The CDR3 runs to 16 residues.

The V call is TRBV5-1, the J call TRBJ2-1, with D tentatively TRBD2 (5 bases). Germline CDR1 is SGHRS and CDR2 is YFSETQ. V was trimmed by 0 bases and J by 8 bases, leaving 12 bases between them. This CDR3 comprises 14 residues. The chain's CDR3 is CASSLVGDTDEQFF. CDR3 DNA: TGCGCCAGCAGCTTGGTCGGGGATACGGATGAGCAGTTCTTC.

This rearrangement joins TRBV19 to TRBJ1-1, with 9 nucleotides matching TRBD1. The CDR3 loop spans 14 amino acids. Germline loops: CDR1 LNHDA, CDR2 SQIVND (reference sequence). The V gene end was trimmed by 4 bases and the J gene end by 4 bases; junction bases not matched to a gene: 4. CDR3 residues: CASSKDRGSTEAFF. The CDR3 coding sequence is TGTGCCAGTAGTAAAGACAGGGGGAGCACTGAAGCTTTCTTT.

This clone turned up a few times. V and J are TRBV2 and TRBJ2-4; tentative D call: TRBD1 (5 bases). This CDR3 comprises 12 residues. The ends were cut back, 11 bases at V and 6 bases at J, with 14 bases in the middle. The V gene's germline CDR1 is SNHLY and CDR2 FYNNEI. CDR3 in amino acids: CAGAVDGNIQYF. CDR3 DNA sequence: TGTGCCGGGGCAGTAGACGGAAACATTCAGTACTTC.

The chain employs TRBV3-1 (or the pseudogene TRBV3-2) and TRBJ2-5, with D possibly being TRBD1 (5 bases). The CDR3 has 15 amino acids. V lost 2 bases and J 2 bases, leaving 12 bases between the germline ends. Germline values: CDR1 LGHDT, CDR2 YNNKEL (reference sequence). The CDR3 DNA reads as TGTGCCAGCAGCCAACCCAAGGGGTTACAAGAGACCCAGTACTTC. This sequence encodes CASSQPKGLQETQYF.

The chain is built from TRBV13 and TRBJ1-2; the D gene is possibly TRBD1 (5 bases). CDR1 is PRHDT, CDR2 FYEKMQ, per germline (reference sequence). V was clipped by 0 bases and J by 8 bases, with 19 bases between them. The CDR3 is 16 residues long. The CDR3 DNA is TGTGCCAGCAGCTTAGGCGTGTGGGGCAGGGCGGAAGGCTACACCTTC. It translates to CASSLGVWGRAEGYTF. The full variable domain, completed using reference TRBV13 and TRBJ1-2, is AAGVIQSPRHLIKEKRETATLKCYPIPRHDTVYWYQQGPGQDPQFLISFYEKMQSDKGSIPDRFSAQQFSDYHSELNMSSLELGDSALYFCASSLGVWGRAEGYTFGSGTRLTVV.

The V and J genes are TRBV5-4 and TRBJ2-3; 7 positions match TRBD1. The germline V gene encodes CDR1 SGHNT and CDR2 YYREEE (reference sequence). J lost 6 bases, V lost 2 bases, and 9 bases had no gene match. The CDR3 is made up of 15 amino acids. The CDR3: CASSFRTGPLDTQYF. The DNA for the CDR3 is TGTGCCAGCAGCTTTAGGACAGGACCTTTGGATACGCAGTATTTT.

The gene calls are TRBV5-4 and TRBJ2-5, with D possibly being TRBD1 (6 bases). V was shortened by 4 bases and J by 3 bases, with 13 bases between the two germline ends. This CDR3 has 14 residues. Germline values: CDR1 SGHNT, CDR2 YYREEE (reference sequence). This CDR3 reads CASSQQGREETQYF. The CDR3 bases are TGTGCCAGCAGCCAACAGGGTCGAGAAGAGACCCAGTACTTC.

The gene calls are TRBV18 and TRBJ2-1; D is perhaps TRBD1 (5 bases). The CDR3 is 14 amino acids. Germline V CDR1 and CDR2: KGHSH, LQKENI. Trimming stripped 5 bases from V and 6 bases from J, with 14 bases between. The CDR3 DNA follows: TGTGCCAGCTCAGATACACACACAGGCAATGAGCAGTTCTTC. Encoded protein: CASSDTHTGNEQFF.

This sequence joins TRBV28 and TRBJ2-5; no definite D call. Germline CDR1 is MDHEN and CDR2 is SYDVKM. The V and J ends lost 5 bases and 5 bases respectively, with 9 bases between them. The CDR3 runs to 12 residues. The CDR3 coding sequence is TGTGCCAGCAGTATACGCAGGGAGACCCAGTACTTC. Residues: CASSIRRETQYF.

The chain joins TRBV19 to TRBJ2-7, with a possible D match to TRBD2 (5 bases). The germline gives CDR1 LNHDA, CDR2 SQIVND (reference sequence). This CDR3 is 15 amino acids long. Trimming took 6 bases from V and 2 from J, leaving 17 bases between them. The CDR3 bases are TGTGCCAGTAGCCCATCAAGACTAATTCCCTACGAGCAGTACTTC. Its translation is CASSPSRLIPYEQYF. Full variable domain (outside the CDR3, taken from reference TRBV19 and TRBJ2-7): DGGITQSPKYLFRKEGQNVTLSCEQNLNHDAMYWYRQDPGQGLRLIYYSQIVNDFQKGDIAEGYSVSREKKESFPLTVTSAQKNPTAFYLCASSPSRLIPYEQYFGPGTRLTVT.

This clone was counted between two and nine times. V usage is TRBV7-8 and J usage is TRBJ2-2; TRBD1 might be the D (6 bases). Looked up from germline, CDR1 is SGHVS and CDR2 is FQNEAQ. The CDR3 is 15 amino acids. Trimming removed 2 bases from V and 3 bases from J, with 10 bases in between. The CDR3 loop is CASSLRGIDTGELFF. In DNA form, the CDR3 reads TGTGCCAGCAGCTTAAGGGGGATCGACACCGGGGAGCTGTTTTTT.